The sequence of this T cell receptor beta chain was determined in a study of CD8+CD57+ T cells in acquired aplastic anemia. Only one count was recorded for this clonotype. The template used for profiling TCR beta VDJ and CDR3 was genomic DNA. MiXCR was run by TCRdb on the reads, yielding one entry per CDR3 protein. The data contain about 180,000 distinct CDR3 sequences, roughly three fifths of them seen just once; the ten biggest clones take up roughly 46%. By flow cytometry, patients selected for sequencing had shown an expansion of CD8+CD57+ cells. The clonotype was recovered from a human donor with aplastic anemia. Sample: sorted CD4+, CD8+, or CD8+CD57+ T cells (not recorded which) from PBMCs.

CDR3 bases: TGTGCCAGCAGCCCCTGGACAGGGAGAAGCACAGATACGCAGTATTTT. This codes for CASSPWTGRSTDTQYF. V usage is TRBV5-4 and J usage is TRBJ2-3; 8 nucleotides agree with TRBD1. Trimming removed 4 bases from V and 0 bases from J; junction bases left unmatched: 7. CDR1 and CDR2 (germline): SGHNT, YYREEE (reference sequence). The CDR3 has 16 residues.